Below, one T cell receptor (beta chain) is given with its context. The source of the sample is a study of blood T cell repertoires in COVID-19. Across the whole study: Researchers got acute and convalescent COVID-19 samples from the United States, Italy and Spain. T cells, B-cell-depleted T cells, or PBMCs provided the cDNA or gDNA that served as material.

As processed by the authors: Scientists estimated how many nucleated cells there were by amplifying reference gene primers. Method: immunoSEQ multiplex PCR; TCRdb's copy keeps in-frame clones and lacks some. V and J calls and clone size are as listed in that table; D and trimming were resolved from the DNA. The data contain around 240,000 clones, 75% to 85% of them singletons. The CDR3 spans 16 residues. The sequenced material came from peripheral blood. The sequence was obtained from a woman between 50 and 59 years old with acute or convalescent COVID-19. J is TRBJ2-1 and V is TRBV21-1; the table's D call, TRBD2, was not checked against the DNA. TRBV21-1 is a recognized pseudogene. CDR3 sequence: CASSKDSPGTYNEQFF. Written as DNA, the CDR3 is TGTGCCAGCAGCAAAGATAGTCCGGGAACCTACAATGAGCAGTTCTTC.